The following is a T cell receptor beta chain sequence with its context. Its antigen is not known. The sample originates from a study of T cell repertoires in cytomegalovirus infection. In TCRdb, the reads were re-called with MiXCR into one record per CDR3 protein. The data contain about 740,000 distinct CDR3 sequences, 30% to 35% of them singletons. Study-level results: People with CMV and the relevant HLA were identified by cumulative public TCR beta family frequency. Predominance within the ex vivo response was attributable to HLA-C-restricted CMV-specific TCR beta clonotypes.

From germline, CDR1 is MDHEN and CDR2 SYDVKM. V gave up 4 bases and J gave up 4 bases, with 11 bases separating them. The CDR3 has 14 amino acids. The sample was cultured PBMCs, taken from culture after CMV antigen stimulation. This rearrangement joins TRBV28 to TRBJ1-5, with D uncertain. The clonotype was recovered from a human donor in good health (CMV status not recorded). Some clones in this sample may be carry-over from other donors' samples. CDR3 amino acids: CASSYQQLNQPQHF. The CDR3, as DNA: TGTGCCAGCAGTTATCAACAGTTAAATCAGCCCCAGCATTTT.